One and the same sample provided the 7 T cell receptor beta chains below, sequenced in a study of blood T cell repertoires in COVID-19. Clones were sequenced by immunoSEQ multiplex PCR, and TCRdb holds only the in-frame ones, with some missing. Altogether approximately 250,000 clones are present, about four fifths being singletons, with the ten largest covering 4%. Specimen: peripheral blood. These receptor sequences come from a man aged 50 or older with acute or convalescent COVID-19.

As regards this clone: The sample contains more than one DNA sequence encoding this CDR3. As DNA, the CDR3 is TGTGCCAGTAATAGACAGGTCGGTGAAAAACTGTTTTTT. This translates into CASNRQVGEKLFF. V usage is TRBV19 and J usage is TRBJ1-4, with a possible D match to TRBD1 (6 bases). The V end lost 7 bases, the J end lost 7 bases, and 13 bases lay between the germline ends. The CDR3 is 13 residues long. Germline CDR1 reads LNHDA; CDR2 reads SQIVND (reference sequence).

In its sample, this clone was seen once. The chain employs TRBV18 and TRBJ1-4; TRBD1 aligns across 9 bases. Looked up from germline, CDR1 is KGHSH and CDR2 is LQKENI. Losses at the gene ends were 3 bases for V and 7 bases for J; bases not matched to a gene: 6. The CDR3 spans 15 residues. Written as DNA, the CDR3 is TGTGCCAGCTCACCCGGGACAGGGTCGAGTGAAAAACTGTTTTTT. It codes for CASSPGTGSSEKLFF.

This chain connects TRBV6-5 to TRBJ1-5; D may be TRBD1 (6 bases). Trimming pared 6 bases from V and 0 bases from J, leaving 12 bases between. Germline CDR1 is MNHEY and CDR2 is SVGAGI. The CDR3 runs 15 residues. The CDR3 loop is CASSYDRSSNQPQHF. In DNA form, the CDR3 reads TGTGCCAGCAGCTATGACAGGAGTAGCAATCAGCCCCAGCATTTT.

This chain uses TRBV27 with TRBJ1-5; a weak D match, TRBD1 (6 bases). Germline CDR1 reads MNHEY; CDR2 reads SMNVEV (reference sequence). The CDR3 covers 14 residues. Trimming took 3 bases from V and 5 from J, leaving 11 bases between them. The chain's CDR3 is CASSFRGRDQPQHF. The CDR3 DNA sequence: TGTGCCAGCAGTTTCAGGGGTCGGGATCAGCCCCAGCATTTT.

The rearrangement uses TRBV12-5 and TRBJ1-2; D is ambiguous. The germline V gene encodes CDR1 LGHNT and CDR2 FRNRAP. V was pared by 2 bases and J by 4 bases, with 8 bases between. There are 13 residues in the CDR3. The chain's CDR3 is CASGLIGGYGYTF. The CDR3 DNA reads as TGTGCTAGTGGTTTGATTGGAGGCTATGGCTACACCTTC. The whole variable domain, filled in from reference TRBV12-5 and TRBJ1-2, reads DARVTQTPRHKVTEMGQEVTMRCQPILGHNTVFWYRQTMMQGLELLAYFRNRAPLDDSGMPKDRFSAEMPDATLATLKIQPSEPRDSAVYFCASGLIGGYGYTFGSGTRLTVV.

DNA of the CDR3: TGTGCCAGCAGCCAAGTGGGGACAGTCAAAAACATTCAGTACTTC. It is translated as CASSQVGTVKNIQYF. The chain combines TRBV4-2 with TRBJ2-4; 7 nucleotides line up with TRBD1. The germline CDR1 and CDR2 sequences are LGHNA and YNFKEQ. With 1 base clipped from V and 3 bases from J, the junction kept 3 bases outside the gene matches. The CDR3 loop spans 15 amino acids.

V gene TRBV13 combines with J gene TRBJ2-3; the match to TRBD2 covers 8 bases. V trimming: 5 bases; J trimming: 2 bases; junction bases outside the gene matches: 6. CDR1 and CDR2 (germline): PRHDT, FYEKMQ (reference sequence). This CDR3 has 15 amino acids. The CDR3 protein is CASSERGRNTDTQYF. CDR3 bases: TGTGCCAGCAGCGAGCGGGGGCGTAACACAGATACGCAGTATTTT.